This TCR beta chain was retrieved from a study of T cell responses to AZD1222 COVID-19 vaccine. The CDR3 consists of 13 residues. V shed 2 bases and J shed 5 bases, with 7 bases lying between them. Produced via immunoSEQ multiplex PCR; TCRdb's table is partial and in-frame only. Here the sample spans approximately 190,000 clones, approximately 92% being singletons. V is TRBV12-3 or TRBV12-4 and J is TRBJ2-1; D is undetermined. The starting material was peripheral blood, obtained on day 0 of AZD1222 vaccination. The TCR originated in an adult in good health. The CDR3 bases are TGTGCCAGCAGTTTAACCAGCAACAATGAGCAGTTCTTC. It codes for CASSLTSNNEQFF.